The 17 T cell receptor beta chains below were found in one sample sequenced in a study of shared clonotypes between healthy human individuals. Data came from immunoSEQ multiplex PCR; TCRdb stores just in-frame clones and leaves some out. The table includes 600,000 to 750,000 clones, 72% detected once. Material: memory CD4+ T cells sorted from blood. Subset meaning: CD45RA-negative fraction. The receptors stem from a woman aged 30 to 39 in good health.

As regards this clone: This sample includes further DNA sequences coding for the same CDR3. The chain employs TRBV5-1 and TRBJ1-2; 7 nucleotides align to TRBD1. V lost 2 bases to trimming and J lost 4 bases; unmatched junction nucleotides: 2. Germline V gene sequence: CDR1 SGHRS, CDR2 YFSETQ. The CDR3 is 13 amino acids. This chain's CDR3 is CASSLTGAYGYTF. CDR3 bases: TGCGCCAGCAGCTTAACAGGGGCCTATGGCTACACCTTC.

This clone was seen a few times. This chain's CDR3 is CASSESQGTYEQYF. CDR3 nucleotides: TGTGCCAGCAGTGAATCCCAGGGGACCTACGAGCAGTACTTC. The rearrangement links TRBV2 to TRBJ2-7; tentatively, D is TRBD1 (6 bases). V was shortened by 2 bases and J by 2 bases, with 10 bases between the two germline ends. Germline V gene lookup returns CDR1 SNHLY and CDR2 FYNNEI. CDR3 length: 14 residues.

The chain combines TRBV5-1 with TRBJ2-7; 7 nucleotides line up with TRBD2. CDR1 is SGHRS and CDR2 is YFSETQ in the germline V gene. The CDR3 has 14 amino acids. V lost 0 bases, J lost 6 bases, and 6 bases stayed unmatched. The CDR3 loop is CASSLVAGVREQYF. The CDR3 nucleotides are TGCGCCAGCAGCTTGGTGGCGGGAGTTCGCGAGCAGTACTTC.

The chain combines TRBV2 with TRBJ2-3; tentative D call: TRBD1 (6 bases). CDR1 SNHLY and CDR2 FYNNEI come from the germline V gene. The CDR3 is made up of 18 amino acids. Between the trimmed V and J ends, which lost 7 bases and 6 bases, there was a span of 29 bases. The CDR3 DNA reads as TGTGCCAGCAAGCTTGACAGGTGGAATCTTGGTGTTAAGGATACGCAGTATTTT. This encodes CASKLDRWNLGVKDTQYF. The full variable domain, in which reference TRBV2 and TRBJ2-3 provide the parts outside the CDR3, is EPEVTQTPSHQVTQMGQEVILRCVPISNHLYFYWYRQILGQKVEFLVSFYNNEISEKSEIFDDQFSVERPDGSNFTLKIRSTKLEDSAMYFCASKLDRWNLGVKDTQYFGPGTRLTVL.

The chain links TRBV19 to TRBJ2-7; the match to TRBD1 covers 10 bases. Germline V CDR1 and CDR2: LNHDA, SQIVND (reference sequence). The length of the CDR3 is 13 residues. V gave up 5 bases and J gave up 5 bases; unmatched junction bases: 3. The CDR3 is CASSGTGVHEQYF. Here the CDR3 DNA reads TGTGCCAGTAGTGGGACAGGGGTCCACGAGCAGTACTTC.

The chain combines TRBV28 with TRBJ2-5; D not resolved. CDR3 length: 14 residues. Germline values: CDR1 MDHEN, CDR2 SYDVKM. V lost 5 bases and J 5 bases, leaving 15 bases between the germline ends. CDR3 in amino acids: CASSPHSRSETQYF. In DNA, the CDR3 is TGTGCCAGCAGTCCCCATAGCAGGTCGGAGACCCAGTACTTC.

The gene calls are TRBV4-1 and TRBJ1-5; D perhaps matches TRBD1 (6 bases). This CDR3 spans 15 amino acids. CDR1 is MGHRA and CDR2 is YSYEKL in the germline V gene. The V and J ends lost 0 bases and 5 bases respectively, with 11 bases between them. The DNA of the CDR3 is TGCGCCAGCAGCCAAGACGTACAGGGAGATCAGCCCCAGCATTTT. Its protein is CASSQDVQGDQPQHF.

The chain couples TRBV5-1 to TRBJ1-1; possible D gene TRBD1, 5 bases. Between the trimmed V and J ends, which lost 7 bases and 2 bases, there was a span of 12 bases. Germline assignment: CDR1 SGHRS and CDR2 YFSETQ. The CDR3 runs 13 residues. CDR3 protein: CASVGQSNTEAFF. CDR3 in DNA: TGCGCCAGCGTCGGACAAAGCAACACTGAAGCTTTCTTT.

The chain uses TRBV5-1 and TRBJ2-1; D unresolved. The CDR3 contains 16 residues. Germline CDR1 and CDR2: SGHRS and YFSETQ. The V gene lost 1 base and the J gene lost 6 bases, with 17 bases spanning the gap. CDR3 sequence: CASSLSQSITFNEQFF. The CDR3 coding sequence is TGCGCCAGCAGCTTGTCCCAGTCCATAACTTTCAATGAGCAGTTCTTC.

This clone was found many times. The rearrangement links TRBV15 to TRBJ1-5; no clear D gene. Germline V gene sequence: CDR1 LNHNV, CDR2 YYDKDF (reference sequence). The length of the CDR3 is 15 residues. Trimming shortened V by 0 bases and J by 9 bases, and 15 bases separated the two germline ends. The CDR3 region is CATSREGGGSAPQHF. In DNA form, the CDR3 reads TGTGCCACCAGCAGAGAGGGCGGCGGGTCAGCGCCCCAGCATTTT.

This chain joins TRBV28 and TRBJ1-2; 8 positions agree with TRBD1. The CDR3 sequence is 15 residues long. Germline V gene data show CDR1 as MDHEN and CDR2 as SYDVKM. With 5 bases clipped from V and 2 bases from J, the junction kept 7 bases outside the gene matches. This CDR3 is CASSPGTGGNYGYTF. Written as DNA, the CDR3 is TGTGCCAGCAGTCCGGGGACAGGCGGGAACTATGGCTACACCTTC.

The V call is TRBV2, the J call TRBJ1-1; D remains unclear. This CDR3 has 14 amino acids. The V gene's germline CDR1 is SNHLY and CDR2 FYNNEI. Deletions cut 4 bases from V and 6 bases from J, with 15 bases between. Written as DNA, the CDR3 is TGTGCCAGCAGTGTTTTCGGGGAAAATTCTGAAGCTTTCTTT. It translates to CASSVFGENSEAFF.

The sample holds a few counts of this clone. The chain has TRBV7-2 and TRBJ1-1; D gene unclear. This CDR3 region has 14 residues. V was cut by 2 bases and J by 1 base, with 8 bases left in between. Germline CDR1 reads SGHTA; CDR2 reads FQGNSA. The CDR3 DNA is TGTGCCAGCAGCTTACACGCGCAGAACACTGAAGCTTTCTTT. It translates to CASSLHAQNTEAFF.

This clone has more than one count but fewer than ten. J is TRBJ2-2 and V is TRBV2; D unclear. Germline-derived CDR1 and CDR2 are SNHLY and FYNNEI. V dropped 6 bases and J dropped 6 bases, with 8 bases sitting between them. There are 12 residues in the CDR3. The CDR3 region is CASRPNAGELFF. CDR3 DNA sequence: TGTGCCAGCAGGCCAAACGCCGGGGAGCTGTTTTTT. The full variable domain, with the rest looked up from reference TRBV2 and TRBJ2-2, is EPEVTQTPSHQVTQMGQEVILRCVPISNHLYFYWYRQILGQKVEFLVSFYNNEISEKSEIFDDQFSVERPDGSNFTLKIRSTKLEDSAMYFCASRPNAGELFFGEGSRLTVL.

Here the CDR3 reads CASSLPSRANEQFF. In DNA, the CDR3 is TGTGCCAGTAGTCTGCCTAGCCGGGCGAATGAGCAGTTCTTC. The V gene is TRBV19, the J gene TRBJ2-1; tentatively, D is TRBD2 (5 bases). The germline gives CDR1 LNHDA, CDR2 SQIVND (reference sequence). The V end was cut by 5 bases, the J end by 7 bases, with 15 bases between. The CDR3 spans 14 residues. The whole variable domain, filled in from reference TRBV19 and TRBJ2-1, reads DGGITQSPKYLFRKEGQNVTLSCEQNLNHDAMYWYRQDPGQGLRLIYYSQIVNDFQKGDIAEGYSVSREKKESFPLTVTSAQKNPTAFYLCASSLPSRANEQFFGPGTRLTVL.

The J gene is TRBJ2-6, the V gene TRBV4-2; weak D call: TRBD1 (5 bases). The CDR3 is 17 amino acids. Germline assignment: CDR1 LGHNA and CDR2 YNFKEQ. With 3 bases removed from V and 0 bases from J, the gap between germline ends came to 12 bases. The CDR3 here is CASSQRTLTSGANVLTF. CDR3 DNA: TGTGCCAGCAGCCAGCGGACATTAACCTCTGGGGCCAACGTCCTGACTTTC.

J is TRBJ2-2 and V is TRBV19; D unclear. V was trimmed by 9 bases and J by 1 base, leaving 15 bases between them. The CDR3 extends over 15 amino acids. Germline V lookup: CDR1 LNHDA, CDR2 SQIVND (reference sequence). CDR3 sequence: CASRQTQLNTGELFF. CDR3 in DNA: TGTGCCAGCCGGCAGACACAACTGAACACCGGGGAGCTGTTTTTT.